The present T cell receptor beta chain was sequenced within a study of Ad26.COV2.S vaccination and SARS-CoV-2 variants. Trimming shortened V by 2 bases and J by 4 bases, and 15 bases separated the two germline ends. Germline CDR1 and CDR2: MNHEY and SVGAGI. The CDR3 sequence is 16 residues long. Treatment reported: about 20 received Ad26.COV2.S at low or high dose, single or two shots; 5 received placebo; per-sample allocation not given. Specimens were obtained on day 63 following the first vaccine or placebo injection. Data came from immunoSEQ multiplex PCR; TCRdb stores just in-frame clones and leaves some out. The sample holds more than 300,000 clones, about 87% seen once.

The chain carries TRBV6-5 and TRBJ2-1, with D possibly TRBD1 on 6 matching bases. The specimen comprised peripheral blood, sampled in a trial of Ad26.COV2.S vaccine versus placebo. The TCR comes from a person between 18 and 59 years old who received the Ad26.COV2.S COVID-19 vaccine or a placebo. The CDR3 sequence is CASSYTTGSPYNEQFF. CDR3 DNA sequence: TGTGCCAGCAGTTACACTACAGGGAGTCCGTACAATGAGCAGTTCTTC.